This TCR beta chain was documented in a study of T cells in Graves' hyperthyroidism and ophthalmopathy. This clonotype has ten or more counts. The antigen is not known. Researchers took RNA transcripts and amplified the TCR beta CDR3 regions from them. First-round RT-PCR targeting the TCR CDR3 was performed with the HTBI primer set. TCRdb re-derived calls from the multiplex PCR reads in MiXCR, one entry per CDR3 protein. The table includes some 570,000 distinct CDR3 sequences, 14% detected once. Study-wide results and limits: Model predictions of ophthalmopathy came a median around 6.5 months before onset. In blood, most of the thyroid clonotypes expanded above 0.001 were also present. By a 13 V-J model, ophthalmopathy was set apart from stable hyperthyroidism.

Input material: blood. The sequence was collected from a woman between 18 and 29 years old with Graves' ophthalmopathy.

This CDR3 is CASSLGRGYNEQFF. The CDR3 region has the DNA TGTGCCAGCAGCTTGGGCAGGGGGTACAATGAGCAGTTCTTC. The chain recombines TRBV11-3 with TRBJ2-1, with 7 positions matching TRBD1. The CDR3 contains 14 residues. The junction had 3 bases not matched to a gene; V was cut back by 3 bases and J by 4 bases. Germline CDR1 is SGHNT and CDR2 is YENEEA.